The TCR beta chain under discussion was sequenced for a study of blood T cell repertoires in COVID-19. Background on the study: The United States, Italy and Spain supplied acute and convalescent COVID-19 samples. Sources were T cells, B-cell-depleted T cells, or PBMCs; the material itself was cDNA or gDNA.

V lost 6 bases and J 2 bases, leaving 8 bases between the germline ends. The CDR3 has 13 residues. Original processing notes: Reference gene primer amplification in the assay estimated nucleated cell counts. The data were produced by immunoSEQ multiplex PCR, yet TCRdb's version contains in-frame clones alone and is incomplete. That table supplies the V and J calls and clone size; D and trimming were determined from the DNA. The sample lists tens of thousands of clones; about 73% were seen once. The sample comprised peripheral blood. The chain uses TRBV12-3 or TRBV12-4 and TRBJ1-5; D unclear. The clonotype comes from a woman aged 70-85 years with acute or convalescent COVID-19. CDR3 sequence: CASRVGGNQPQHF. Written as DNA, the CDR3 is TGTGCCAGCAGGGTAGGAGGCAATCAGCCCCAGCATTTT.